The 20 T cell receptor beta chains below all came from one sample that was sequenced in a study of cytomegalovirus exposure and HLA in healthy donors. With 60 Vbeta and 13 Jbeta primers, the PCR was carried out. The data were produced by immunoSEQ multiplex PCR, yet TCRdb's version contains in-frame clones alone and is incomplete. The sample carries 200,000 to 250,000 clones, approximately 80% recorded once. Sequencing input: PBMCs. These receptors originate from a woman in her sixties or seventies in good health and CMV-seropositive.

CDR3 in DNA: TGTGCCAGCACCCGGACTAGGGGATCCTACGAGCAGTACTTC. Translated, it gives CASTRTRGSYEQYF. The chain links TRBV28 to TRBJ2-7; 7 nucleotides line up with TRBD2. CDR1 and CDR2 from the germline V gene are MDHEN and SYDVKM. The CDR3 runs 14 residues. Trimming cost V 7 bases and J 1 base; bases outside gene matches: 7.

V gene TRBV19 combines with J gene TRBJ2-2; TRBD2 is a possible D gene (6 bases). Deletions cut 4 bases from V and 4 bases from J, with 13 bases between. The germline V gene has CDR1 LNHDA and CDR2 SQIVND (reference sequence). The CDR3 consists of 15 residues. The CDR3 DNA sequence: TGTGCCAGTAGTAGTCCGGGACTGAGCACCGGGGAGCTGTTTTTT. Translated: CASSSPGLSTGELFF.

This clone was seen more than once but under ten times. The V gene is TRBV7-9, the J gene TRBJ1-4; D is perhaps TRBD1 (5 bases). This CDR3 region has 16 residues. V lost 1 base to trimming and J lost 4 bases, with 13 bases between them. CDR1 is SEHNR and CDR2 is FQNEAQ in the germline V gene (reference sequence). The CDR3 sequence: CASSLGNRGINEKLFF. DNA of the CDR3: TGTGCCAGCAGCTTAGGGAATCGGGGGATTAATGAAAAACTGTTTTTT.

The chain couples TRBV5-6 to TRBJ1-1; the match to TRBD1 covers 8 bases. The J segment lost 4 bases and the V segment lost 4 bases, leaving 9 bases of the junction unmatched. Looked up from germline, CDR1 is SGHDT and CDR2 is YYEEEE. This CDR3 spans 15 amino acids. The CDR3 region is CASSPQVQGATEAFF. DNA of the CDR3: TGTGCCAGCAGCCCACAGGTTCAGGGGGCCACTGAAGCTTTCTTT.

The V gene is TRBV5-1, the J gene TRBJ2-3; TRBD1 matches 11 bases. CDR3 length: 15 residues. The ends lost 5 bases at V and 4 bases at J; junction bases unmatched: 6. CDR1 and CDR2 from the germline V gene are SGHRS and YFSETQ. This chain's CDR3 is CASREGQGVPDTQYF. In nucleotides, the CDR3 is TGCGCCAGCAGAGAGGGACAGGGGGTCCCAGATACGCAGTATTTT.

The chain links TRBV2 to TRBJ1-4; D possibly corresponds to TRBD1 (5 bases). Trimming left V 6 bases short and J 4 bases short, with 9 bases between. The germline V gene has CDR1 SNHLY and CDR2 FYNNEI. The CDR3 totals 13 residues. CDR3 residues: CASRGRHNEKLFF. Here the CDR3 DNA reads TGTGCCAGCAGGGGGCGTCATAATGAAAAACTGTTTTTT.

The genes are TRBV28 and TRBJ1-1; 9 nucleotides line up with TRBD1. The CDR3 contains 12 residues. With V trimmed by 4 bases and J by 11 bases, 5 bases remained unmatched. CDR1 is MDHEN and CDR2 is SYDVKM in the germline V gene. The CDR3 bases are TGTGCCAGCAGTTGGGGACAGGGAGCGGCTTTCTTT. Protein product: CASSWGQGAAFF.

Written as DNA, the CDR3 is TGTGCCAGCAGTGAAGGAAGGGGCCAAGAGACCCAGTACTTC. Amino acid sequence: CASSEGRGQETQYF. The V call is TRBV2, the J call TRBJ2-5; D might be TRBD1 (5 bases). This CDR3 comprises 14 residues. Germline lookup yields CDR1 SNHLY and CDR2 FYNNEI. Between the trimmed V and J ends, which lost 1 base and 1 base, there was a span of 7 bases.

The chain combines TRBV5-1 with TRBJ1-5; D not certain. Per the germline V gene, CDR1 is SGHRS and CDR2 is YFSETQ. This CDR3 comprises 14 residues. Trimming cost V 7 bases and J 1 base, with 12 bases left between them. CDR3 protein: CASRARLSNQPQHF. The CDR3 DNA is TGCGCCAGCCGTGCCAGACTGAGCAATCAGCCCCAGCATTTT.

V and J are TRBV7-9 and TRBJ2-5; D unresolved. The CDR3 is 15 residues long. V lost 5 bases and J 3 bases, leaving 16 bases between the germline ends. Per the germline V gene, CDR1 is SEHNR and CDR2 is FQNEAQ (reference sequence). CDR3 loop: CASSLLSDFEETQYF. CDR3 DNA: TGTGCCAGCAGCCTTCTGTCCGACTTCGAAGAGACCCAGTACTTC.

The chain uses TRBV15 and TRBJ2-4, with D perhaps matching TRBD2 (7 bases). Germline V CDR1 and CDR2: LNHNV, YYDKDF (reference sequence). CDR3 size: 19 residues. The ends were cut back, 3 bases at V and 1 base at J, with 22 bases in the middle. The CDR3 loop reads CATSRYLAPGGGAKNIQYF. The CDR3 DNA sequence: TGTGCCACCAGCAGGTACCTCGCTCCGGGGGGCGGTGCCAAAAACATTCAGTACTTC.

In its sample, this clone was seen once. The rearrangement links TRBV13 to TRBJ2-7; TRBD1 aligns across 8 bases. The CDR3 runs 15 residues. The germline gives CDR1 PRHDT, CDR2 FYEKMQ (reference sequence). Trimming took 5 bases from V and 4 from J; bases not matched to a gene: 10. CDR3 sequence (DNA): TGTGCCAGCAGCCTACAGGGGGGTAATGGATACGAGCAGTACTTC. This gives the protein CASSLQGGNGYEQYF. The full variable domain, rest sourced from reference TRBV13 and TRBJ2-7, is AAGVIQSPRHLIKEKRETATLKCYPIPRHDTVYWYQQGPGQDPQFLISFYEKMQSDKGSIPDRFSAQQFSDYHSELNMSSLELGDSALYFCASSLQGGNGYEQYFGPGTRLTVT.

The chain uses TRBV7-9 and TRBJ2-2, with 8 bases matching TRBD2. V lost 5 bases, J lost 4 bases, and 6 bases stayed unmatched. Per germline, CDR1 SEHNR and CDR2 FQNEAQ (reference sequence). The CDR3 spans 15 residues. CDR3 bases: TGTGCCAGCAGCCATTCCGGGGGGGTCACCGGGGAGCTGTTTTTT. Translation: CASSHSGGVTGELFF.

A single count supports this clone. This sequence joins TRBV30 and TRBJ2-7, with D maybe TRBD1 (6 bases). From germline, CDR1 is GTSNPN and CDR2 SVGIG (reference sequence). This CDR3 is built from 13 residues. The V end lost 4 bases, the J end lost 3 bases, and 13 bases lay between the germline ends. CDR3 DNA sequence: TGTGCCTGGAATGGACAGACAAACTACGAGCAGTACTTC. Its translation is CAWNGQTNYEQYF. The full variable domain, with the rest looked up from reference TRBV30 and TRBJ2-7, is SQTIHQWPATLVQPVGSPLSLECTVEGTSNPNLYWYRQAAGRGLQLLFYSVGIGQISSEVPQNLSASRPQDRQFILSSKKLLLSDSGFYLCAWNGQTNYEQYFGPGTRLTVT.

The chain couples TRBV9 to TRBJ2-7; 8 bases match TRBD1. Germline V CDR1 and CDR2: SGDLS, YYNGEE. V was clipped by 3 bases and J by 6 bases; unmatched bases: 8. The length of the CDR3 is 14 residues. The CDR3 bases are TGTGCCAGCAGCGCCATCCTCGACAGGGGCGAGCAGTACTTC. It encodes CASSAILDRGEQYF.

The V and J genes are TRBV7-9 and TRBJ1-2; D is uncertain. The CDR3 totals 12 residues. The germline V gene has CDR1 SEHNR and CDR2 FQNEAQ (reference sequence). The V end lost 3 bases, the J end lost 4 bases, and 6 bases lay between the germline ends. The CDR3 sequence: CASSLEVYGYTF. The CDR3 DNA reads TGTGCCAGCAGCTTGGAGGTCTATGGCTACACCTTC.

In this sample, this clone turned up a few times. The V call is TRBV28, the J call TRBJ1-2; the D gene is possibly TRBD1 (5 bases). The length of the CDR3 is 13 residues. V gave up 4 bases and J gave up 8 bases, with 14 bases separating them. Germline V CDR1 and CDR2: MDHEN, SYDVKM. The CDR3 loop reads CASSSNARGGYTF. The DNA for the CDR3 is TGTGCCAGCAGTTCGAACGCGCGGGGGGGCTACACCTTC.

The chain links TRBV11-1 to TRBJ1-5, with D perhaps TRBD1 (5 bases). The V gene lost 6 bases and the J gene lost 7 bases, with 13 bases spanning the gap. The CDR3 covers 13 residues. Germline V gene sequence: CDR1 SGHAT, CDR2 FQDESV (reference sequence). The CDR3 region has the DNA TGTGCCAGCAGTACGGGAGGGGCGCAGCCCCAGCATTTT. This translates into CASSTGGAQPQHF.

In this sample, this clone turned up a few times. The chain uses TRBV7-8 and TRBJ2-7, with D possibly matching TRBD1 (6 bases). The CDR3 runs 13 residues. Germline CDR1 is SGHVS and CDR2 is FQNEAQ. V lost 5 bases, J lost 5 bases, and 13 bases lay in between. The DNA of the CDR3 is TGTGCCAGCAGCCACCAGGGGAGAGACGAGCAGTACTTC. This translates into CASSHQGRDEQYF.

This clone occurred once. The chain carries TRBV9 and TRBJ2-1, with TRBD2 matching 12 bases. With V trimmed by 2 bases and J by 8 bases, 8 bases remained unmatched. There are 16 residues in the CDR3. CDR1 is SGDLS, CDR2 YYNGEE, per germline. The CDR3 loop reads CASSVRPGLAGHEQFF. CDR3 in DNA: TGTGCCAGCAGCGTTAGACCGGGACTAGCGGGCCATGAGCAGTTCTTC. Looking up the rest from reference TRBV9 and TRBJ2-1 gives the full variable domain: DSGVTQTPKHLITATGQRVTLRCSPRSGDLSVYWYQQSLDQGLQFLIQYYNGEERAKGNILERFSAQQFPDLHSELNLSSLELGDSALYFCASSVRPGLAGHEQFFGPGTRLTVL.